Below, one T cell receptor beta chain is given with its context. Its target is not known. The CD4+ fraction was divided into a CD45RA+ naive subset and a CD45RA-negative memory subset. These data belong to a study of shared clonotypes between healthy human individuals. The germline V and J ends were trimmed by 4 bases and 2 bases, with 13 bases remaining between them. This CDR3 contains 14 residues. In germline, CDR1 is SGHNT, CDR2 YYREEE (reference sequence). On sorted subsets, replicate PCRs used 200 ng DNA, or tens of thousands of T cell genomes. Sequencing was performed with immunoSEQ multiplex PCR; in TCRdb, only in-frame clones are kept and a portion is missing. Here the sample spans roughly 2.2 million clones, around 92% being singletons. Study-level findings and limits: Some naive CD4 clonotypes, around 5%, turned up in common across several donors. The study found lower generation probabilities in non-shared clonotypes than in those shared by all four donors.

The sequenced sample consisted of naive CD4+ T cells from PBMCs. Sample subset: CD45RA+ positively selected. This sequence originates from a man between 18 and 29 years old in good health. Some clones in this sample may be carry-over from other donors' samples. V and J are TRBV5-4 and TRBJ2-7; D is possibly TRBD1 or TRBD2 (5 bases each). The CDR3 nucleotides are TGTGCCAGCAGCATTCGTGTGGGGGCCTACGAGCAGTACTTC. Amino acid sequence: CASSIRVGAYEQYF.